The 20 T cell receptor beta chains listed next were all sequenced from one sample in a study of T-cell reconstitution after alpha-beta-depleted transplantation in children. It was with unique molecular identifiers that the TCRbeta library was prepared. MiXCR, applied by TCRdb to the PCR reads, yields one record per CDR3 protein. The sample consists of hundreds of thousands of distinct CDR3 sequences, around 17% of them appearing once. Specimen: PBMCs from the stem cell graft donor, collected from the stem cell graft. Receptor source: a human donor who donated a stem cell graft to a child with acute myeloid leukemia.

The CDR3 loop is CSATRGFSLNTEAFF. In DNA, the CDR3 is TGCAGTGCTACTCGCGGCTTCTCCTTGAACACTGAAGCTTTCTTT. V gene TRBV20-1 combines with J gene TRBJ1-1; no firm D call. The CDR3 extends over 15 amino acids. Trimming took off 4 bases at V and 0 bases at J, with 15 bases between the two ends. Germline V gene lookup returns CDR1 DFQATT and CDR2 SNEGSKA (reference sequence).

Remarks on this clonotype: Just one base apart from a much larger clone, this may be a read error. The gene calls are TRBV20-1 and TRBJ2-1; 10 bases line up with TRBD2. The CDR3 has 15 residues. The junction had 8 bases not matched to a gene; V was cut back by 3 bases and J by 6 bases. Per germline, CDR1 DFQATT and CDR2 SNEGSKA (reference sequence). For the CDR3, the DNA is TGCAGTGCTAGCTTTAGCGGGGGGCTATCCAATGAGCAGTTCTTC. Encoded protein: CSASFSGGLSNEQFF.

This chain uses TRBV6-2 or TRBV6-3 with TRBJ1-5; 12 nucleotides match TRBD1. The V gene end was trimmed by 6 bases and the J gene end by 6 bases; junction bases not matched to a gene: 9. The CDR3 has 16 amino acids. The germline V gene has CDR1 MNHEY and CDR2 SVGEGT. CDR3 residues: CASSPRGQGAAQPQHF. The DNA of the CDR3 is TGTGCCAGCAGCCCTAGGGGACAGGGGGCAGCTCAGCCCCAGCATTTT.

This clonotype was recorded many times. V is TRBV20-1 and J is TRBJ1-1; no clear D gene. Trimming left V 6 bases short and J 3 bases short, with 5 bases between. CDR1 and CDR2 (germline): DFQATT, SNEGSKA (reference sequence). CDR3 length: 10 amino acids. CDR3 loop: CSATYTEAFF. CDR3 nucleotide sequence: TGCAGTGCCACCTACACTGAAGCTTTCTTT.

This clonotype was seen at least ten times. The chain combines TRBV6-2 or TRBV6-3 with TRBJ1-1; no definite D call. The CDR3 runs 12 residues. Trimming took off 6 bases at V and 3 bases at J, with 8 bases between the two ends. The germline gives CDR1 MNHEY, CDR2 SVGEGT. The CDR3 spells CASSRLDTEAFF. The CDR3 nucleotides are TGTGCCAGCAGCCGATTAGACACTGAAGCTTTCTTT.

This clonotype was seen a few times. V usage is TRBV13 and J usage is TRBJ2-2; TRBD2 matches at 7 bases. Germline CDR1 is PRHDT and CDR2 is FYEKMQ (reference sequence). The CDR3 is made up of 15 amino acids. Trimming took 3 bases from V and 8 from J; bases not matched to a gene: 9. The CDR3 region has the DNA TGTGCCAGCAGCTTCATCGGCAGCGGGGTGGGGGAGCTGTTTTTT. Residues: CASSFIGSGVGELFF.

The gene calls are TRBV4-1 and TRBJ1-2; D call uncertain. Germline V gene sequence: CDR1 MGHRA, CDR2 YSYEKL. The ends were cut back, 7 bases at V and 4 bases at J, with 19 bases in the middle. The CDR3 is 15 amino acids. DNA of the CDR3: TGCGCCAGCACCCCAACTCGGGCTTACGGCTATGGCTACACCTTC. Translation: CASTPTRAYGYGYTF.

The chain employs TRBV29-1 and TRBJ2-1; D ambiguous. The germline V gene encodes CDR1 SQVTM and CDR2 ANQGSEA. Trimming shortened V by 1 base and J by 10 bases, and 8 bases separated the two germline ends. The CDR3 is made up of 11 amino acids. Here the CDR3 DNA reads TGCAGCGTTGAAGCCCCCGGCGAGCAGTTCTTC. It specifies CSVEAPGEQFF.

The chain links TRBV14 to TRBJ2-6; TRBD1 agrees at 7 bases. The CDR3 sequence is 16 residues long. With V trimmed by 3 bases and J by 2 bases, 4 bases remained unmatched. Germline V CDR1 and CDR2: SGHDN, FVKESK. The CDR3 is CASSQRGGAGANVLTF. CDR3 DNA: TGTGCCAGCAGCCAGAGAGGGGGCGCTGGGGCCAACGTCCTGACTTTC.

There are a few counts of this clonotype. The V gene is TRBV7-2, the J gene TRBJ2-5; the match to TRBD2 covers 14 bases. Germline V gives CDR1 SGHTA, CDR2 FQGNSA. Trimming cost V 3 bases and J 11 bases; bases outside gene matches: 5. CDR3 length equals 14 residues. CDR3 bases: TGTGCCAGCAGCTTGTTGACTAGCGGGGGGGAGCAGTACTTC. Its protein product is CASSLLTSGGEQYF.

CDR3 residues: CSANRGASYNEQFF. The CDR3 nucleotides read TGCAGTGCTAACAGGGGCGCTTCCTACAATGAGCAGTTCTTC. The rearrangement uses TRBV20-1 and TRBJ2-1; 7 bases are a match to TRBD1. CDR3 length equals 14 residues. Germline-derived CDR1 and CDR2 are DFQATT and SNEGSKA (reference sequence). The V segment lost 4 bases and the J segment 1 base; nucleotides outside the gene matches: 4.

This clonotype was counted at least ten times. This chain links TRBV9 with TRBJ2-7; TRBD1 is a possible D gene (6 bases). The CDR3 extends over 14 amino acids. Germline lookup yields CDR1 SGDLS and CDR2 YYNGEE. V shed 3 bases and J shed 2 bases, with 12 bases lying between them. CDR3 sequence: CASSEWDNTYEQYF. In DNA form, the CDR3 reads TGTGCCAGCAGCGAATGGGACAATACCTACGAGCAGTACTTC.

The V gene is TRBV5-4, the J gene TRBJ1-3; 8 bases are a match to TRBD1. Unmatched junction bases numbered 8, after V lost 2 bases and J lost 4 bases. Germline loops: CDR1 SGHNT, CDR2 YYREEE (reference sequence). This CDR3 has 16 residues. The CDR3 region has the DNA TGTGCCAGCAGCTTCACGGGACAGGCTGTAGGAAACACCATATATTTT. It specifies CASSFTGQAVGNTIYF.

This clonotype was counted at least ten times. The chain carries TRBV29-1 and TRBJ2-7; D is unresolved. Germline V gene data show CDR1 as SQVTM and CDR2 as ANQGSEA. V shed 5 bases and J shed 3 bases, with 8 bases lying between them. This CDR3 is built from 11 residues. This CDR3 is CSVPNGYEQYF. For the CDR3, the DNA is TGCAGCGTTCCTAACGGCTACGAGCAGTACTTC.

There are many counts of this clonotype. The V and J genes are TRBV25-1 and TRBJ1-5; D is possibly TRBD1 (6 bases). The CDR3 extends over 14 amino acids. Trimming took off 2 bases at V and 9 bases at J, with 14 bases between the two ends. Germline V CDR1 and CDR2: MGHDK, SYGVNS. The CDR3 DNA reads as TGTGCCAGCAGTGAAATGGACAGCCTGGGGCCCCAGCATTTT. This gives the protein CASSEMDSLGPQHF.

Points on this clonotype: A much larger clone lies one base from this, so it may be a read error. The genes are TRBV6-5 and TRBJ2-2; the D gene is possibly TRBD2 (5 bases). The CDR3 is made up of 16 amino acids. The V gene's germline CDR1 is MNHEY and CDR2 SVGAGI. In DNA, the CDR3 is TGTACCAGCAGCTACGGGATTGGGCAGACGACCGGGGAGCTGTTTTTT. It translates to CTSSYGIGQTTGELFF.

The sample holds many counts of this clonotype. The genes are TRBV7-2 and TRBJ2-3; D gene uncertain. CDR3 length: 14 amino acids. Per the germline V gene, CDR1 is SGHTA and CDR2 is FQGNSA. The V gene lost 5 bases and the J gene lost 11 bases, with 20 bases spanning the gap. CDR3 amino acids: CASSPQSDGRMQYF. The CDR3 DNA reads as TGTGCCAGCAGCCCCCAGTCGGACGGCCGGATGCAGTATTTT. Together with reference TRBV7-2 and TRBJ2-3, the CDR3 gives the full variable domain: GAGVSQSPSNKVTEKGKDVELRCDPISGHTALYWYRQSLGQGLEFLIYFQGNSAPDKSGLPSDRFSAERTGGSVSTLTIQRTQQEDSAVYLCASSPQSDGRMQYFGPGTRLTVL.

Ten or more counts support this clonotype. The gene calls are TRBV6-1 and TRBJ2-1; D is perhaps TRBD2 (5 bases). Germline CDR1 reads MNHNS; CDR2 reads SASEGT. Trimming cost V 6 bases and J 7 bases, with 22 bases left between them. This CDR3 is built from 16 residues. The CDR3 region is CASSFRPPEVGNEQFF. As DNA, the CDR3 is TGTGCCAGCAGCTTCCGTCCCCCGGAGGTCGGGAATGAGCAGTTCTTC.

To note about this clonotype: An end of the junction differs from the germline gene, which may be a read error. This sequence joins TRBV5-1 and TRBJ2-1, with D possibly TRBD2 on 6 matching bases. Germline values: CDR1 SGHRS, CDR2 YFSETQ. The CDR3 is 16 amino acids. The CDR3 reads CASSLAGGLLYNGQFF. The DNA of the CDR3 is TGCGCCAGCAGCTTGGCCGGGGGACTCTTATACAATGGGCAGTTCTTC.

The CDR3 bases are TGCGCCAGCAGCCAAGATCCGGGACCGAGCTCCTACGAGCAGTACTTC. Translation gives CASSQDPGPSSYEQYF. V gene TRBV4-3 combines with J gene TRBJ2-7; D possibly matches TRBD1 or TRBD2 (5 bases each). The CDR3 contains 16 residues. The ends were cut back, 0 bases at V and 0 bases at J, with 12 bases in the middle. From germline, CDR1 is LGHNA and CDR2 YSLEER.